This TCR beta chain was identified during a study of neurological immune-mediated disorders (dated by TCRdb to about 2019). Regarding the research as a whole: Peripheral blood TCR-beta repertoires from patients with HTLV-I-associated myelopathy (HAM/TSP), patients with multiple sclerosis, and healthy controls were compared in the study using UMI-based sequencing. Alongside PBMC samples, the set of fewer than 110 TCR-beta libraries contained longitudinal samples, technical triplicates, and paired CD4+ and CD8+ T-cell subsets that had been sorted. The cohort was made up of about 68 subjects, consisting of some 14 HAM/TSP patients, 35 or so multiple sclerosis patients and 20 healthy controls.

CDR1 is given as ENHRY and CDR2 as SYGVKD, both from the germline V gene. V loses 0 bases at its end and J loses 4 bases; junction bases beyond the gene matches: 5. The cysteine opens and the phenylalanine closes a CDR3 of 15 amino acids. Just the 45-base CDR3 DNA is kept, in frame starting at base 1. Unsorted PBMC libraries were generated from 2 million PBMCs stored in RNAlater at -80 °C until RNA extraction. PBMCs were separated from peripheral blood using Ficoll-Hypaque density gradient centrifugation and then cryopreserved in liquid nitrogen. What the authors observed across the whole study: The highest TCR clonal expansion was observed in HAM/TSP patients, whereas the lowest was observed in MS patients, even when compared with healthy controls. No identical CDR3 amino acid sequences were shared among expanded clones across subjects, suggesting private TCR-beta repertoires in all groups.

The table lists this clonotype with many counts. Its target antigen remains unknown. The input lacks base qualities; no much larger clone sits a single base away. cDNA synthesis used template-switch 5'RACE with a primer carrying a 10-nucleotide random unique molecular identifier tagging each TCR transcript. Each sequencing run produced over 180 million TCR-beta sequences covering 15-18 subjects. The RNeasy kit was used for extraction of total RNA. The KAPA Real-time Library Amplification kit was used to amplify TCR-beta VDJ regions with primers targeting the TCR constant region and the 5'RACE anchor. A first PCR added sample indexes and Illumina adaptors, and a second PCR then raised library yield. After Ampure bead purification, the roughly 650 bp TCR product was size-selected on a 2% E-gel SizeSelection system. Library quality was checked on a Bioanalyzer, concentration was measured with Qubit, and libraries were quantified with the Kapa Library Quantification kit before pooling. An Illumina HiSeq 2500 was used to sequence the libraries paired-end at 2 x 150 bp. To increase sequence diversity, about 23-30% phiX was spiked into each library pool. Per the authors' processing: The quality-filtered reads were processed with the UMI-based MiGEC pipeline, whose error correction step removed more than 80% of the raw TCR sequences. VDJ genes were aligned to IMGT germline references, and each clonotype was defined by a unique CDR3 amino acid sequence together with V-J genes. VDJtools evaluated clonal expansion, Shannon diversity and CDR3 relatedness (CalcPairwiseDistances, ClusterSamples); CLCbio workbench built phylogenetic trees. Clones with at least 8 unique UMIs were defined as expanded, with this threshold being based on coefficient-of-variation modelling across technical triplicates. The public reads were reanalyzed by TCRdb: fastp trimming at Q25, MiXCR alignment, in-frame beta chains only. All rows with the same CDR3 protein become a single entry with the most common DNA and genes. The V and J calls were not made by the authors but by TCRdb's processing. The sample contains tens of thousands of distinct CDR3 sequences, 10% to 15% of them found a single time. Around 10% of the sample comes from the top ten.

The material sequenced was PBMCs. Here the chain combines TRBV10-3 and TRBJ2-5, and 7 junctional nucleotides match TRBD1. This receptor was identified in a woman aged 60-75 years with HTLV-1-associated myelopathy (HAM/TSP). The nucleotides are TGTGCCATCAGTGAGTCCCACAGGGGCGGAGAGACCCAGTACTTC. It specifies CAISESHRGGETQYF.